This entry is about one TCR beta chain. The table lists this clonotype with many counts. Its antigen specificity is not known. Mismatch with germline at one junction end may stem from a read error. These data are taken from a study of T cells after yellow fever vaccination (dated by TCRdb to 2018 to 2020). In terms of the full investigation: The SMART-Seq v4 Ultra Low Input RNA kit was used to prepare libraries from fractions with low cell numbers. The cohort comprised two healthy male donors, one aged 18 to 29 and one aged 30 to 39 years. Blood was drawn at multiple timepoints before and after primary and secondary immunization, with bulk PBMC replicates and cell subsets isolated. To follow T-cell clones before and after primary and booster YFV17D yellow fever vaccination, bulk TCR alpha and beta repertoires were sequenced over time.

TCR cDNA was synthesized by 5'RACE template switching, which introduced a universal primer site and unique molecular identifiers. Priming for cDNA synthesis came from both the TCR alpha and TCR beta constant segments. Library amplification involved two PCR steps, and the second step added sample barcodes and sequencing adapters. Sequencing of libraries was performed on Illumina HiSeq 2500 (2x100 bp) or NovaSeq (2x150 bp). In the source study's methods: MIGEC handled demultiplexing of reads and collapsing into UMI consensus sequences, while MiXCR performed V(D)J alignment. Using edgeR on replicate PBMC samples, clonotypes were called vaccine-responding if FDR was below 0.01 and the log2 fold change was above 5 up to day 15. Each bulk clonotype received a CD4 or CD8 identity based on whether the sequenced CD4 or CD8 repertoire contained that clonotype at higher abundance. The public sequencing data were trimmed at Q25 with fastp and processed into clonotypes with MiXCR by TCRdb, which kept only in-frame beta chains. A single entry per CDR3 protein holds the most common genes and DNA from its merged rows. The V and J calls were not made by the authors but by TCRdb's processing. The sample data list around 50,000 distinct CDR3 sequences, and roughly 7.3% of these were observed just once. The ten biggest clones cover roughly 27% of the sample.

Including cysteine and phenylalanine, the CDR3 has 15 amino acids. Only the CDR3 region is kept as DNA, spanning 45 bases read in frame from base 1. The germline V gene sets CDR1 to LGHNA and CDR2 to YSLEER. The sample's treatment or condition label is to be understood as: live attenuated yellow fever vaccine strain. PBMCs were isolated from peripheral blood using a standard Ficoll-Paque protocol. Dynabeads CD4 and CD8 positive selection kits were used to isolate CD4 and CD8 T-cell fractions. TriZol was used to extract RNA from bulk PBMCs, from CD4 and CD8 fractions, and from dextramer-positive and dextramer-negative fractions. General findings and caveats noted by the study authors: Because only a couple of donors were included in the study, the extent to which the findings can be generalized is limited. A small fraction of clonotypes appeared in both the CD4 and CD8 compartments, likely as a result of convergent recombination. Most clones expanded after primary vaccination were re-detected after the booster (around 96% of CD4 and around 88% of CD8), suggesting broad memory maintenance. Compared with the primary T-cell response, the secondary T-cell response was faster but weaker, reaching its peak on day 5 rather than on day 15. FACS-sorted repertoires could contain abundant contaminating clonotypes from the bulk population, so computational filtering was required.

This TCR derives from a man between 18 and 29 years old who received the YFV17D yellow fever vaccine. This chain joins TRBV4-3 to TRBJ2-2, with TRBD1 matching 7 junction bases. This specimen consisted of CD8+ T cells sorted from PBMCs, obtained more than 14 days after the first yellow fever vaccination. In nucleotides, the sequence is TGCGCCAGCAGACAAGACAGGGTGTTATCCGGGGAGCTGTTTTTT. Translated, this gives CASRQDRVLSGELFF.